This T cell receptor (beta chain) derives from a study of blood T cell repertoires in COVID-19. Germline V gene lookup returns CDR1 SGHTA and CDR2 FQGNSA. Trimming took off 5 bases at V and 1 base at J, with 6 bases between the two ends. The CDR3 spans 13 residues. Generated by immunoSEQ multiplex PCR, the TCRdb table keeps only in-frame clones and is missing some. Among under 200,000 clones, roughly four fifths were seen once, and the ten largest hold 5.2%. A remark on this clone: Other DNA sequences within the sample encode an identical CDR3.

The sequencing input was peripheral blood. This chain links TRBV7-2 with TRBJ1-5; no firm D call. This TCR was sampled from a young woman with acute or convalescent COVID-19. The CDR3 reads CASSPSSNQPQHF. CDR3 DNA sequence: TGTGCCAGCAGCCCCTCCAGCAATCAGCCCCAGCATTTT.